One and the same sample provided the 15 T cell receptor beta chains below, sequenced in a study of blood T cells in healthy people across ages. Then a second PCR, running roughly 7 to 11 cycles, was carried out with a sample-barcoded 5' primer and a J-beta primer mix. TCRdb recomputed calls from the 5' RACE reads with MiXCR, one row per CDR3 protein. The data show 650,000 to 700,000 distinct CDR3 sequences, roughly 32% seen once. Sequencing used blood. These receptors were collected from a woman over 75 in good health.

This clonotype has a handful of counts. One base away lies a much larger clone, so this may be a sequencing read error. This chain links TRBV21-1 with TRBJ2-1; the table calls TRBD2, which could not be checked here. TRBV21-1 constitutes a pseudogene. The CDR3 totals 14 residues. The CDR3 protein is CASSKEHKDYEQFF. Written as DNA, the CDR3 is TGTGCCAGCAGCAAAGAACACAAAGACTACGAGCAGTTCTTC.

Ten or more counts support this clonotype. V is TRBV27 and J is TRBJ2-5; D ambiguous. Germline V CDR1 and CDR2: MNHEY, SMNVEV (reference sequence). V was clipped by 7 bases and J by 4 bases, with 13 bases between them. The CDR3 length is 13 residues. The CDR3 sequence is CASTTGPRETQYF. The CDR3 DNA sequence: TGTGCCAGCACCACGGGCCCACGAGAGACCCAGTACTTC.

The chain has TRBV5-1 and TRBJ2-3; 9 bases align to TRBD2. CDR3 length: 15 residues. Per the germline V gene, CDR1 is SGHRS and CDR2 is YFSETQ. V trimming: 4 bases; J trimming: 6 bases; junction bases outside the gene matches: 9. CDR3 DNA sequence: TGCGCCAGCAGCCAGACTAGCGGAACTTCGGATACGCAGTATTTT. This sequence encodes CASSQTSGTSDTQYF. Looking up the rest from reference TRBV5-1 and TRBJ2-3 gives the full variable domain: KAGVTQTPRYLIKTRGQQVTLSCSPISGHRSVSWYQQTPGQGLQFLFEYFSETQRNKGNFPGRFSGRQFSNSRSEMNVSTLELGDSALYLCASSQTSGTSDTQYFGPGTRLTVL.

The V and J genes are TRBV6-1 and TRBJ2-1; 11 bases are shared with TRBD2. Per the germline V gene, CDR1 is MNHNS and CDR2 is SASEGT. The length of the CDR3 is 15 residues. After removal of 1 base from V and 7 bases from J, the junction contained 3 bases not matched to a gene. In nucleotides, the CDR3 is TGTGCCAGCAGTGAAGTAGGGACTAGCGGTAATGAGCAGTTCTTC. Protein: CASSEVGTSGNEQFF.

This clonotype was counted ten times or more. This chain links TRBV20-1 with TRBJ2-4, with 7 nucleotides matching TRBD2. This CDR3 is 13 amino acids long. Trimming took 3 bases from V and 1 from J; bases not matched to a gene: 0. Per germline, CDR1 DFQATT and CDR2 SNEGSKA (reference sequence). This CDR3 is CSASGGAKNIQYF. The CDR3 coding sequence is TGCAGTGCTAGCGGGGGGGCCAAAAACATTCAGTACTTC.

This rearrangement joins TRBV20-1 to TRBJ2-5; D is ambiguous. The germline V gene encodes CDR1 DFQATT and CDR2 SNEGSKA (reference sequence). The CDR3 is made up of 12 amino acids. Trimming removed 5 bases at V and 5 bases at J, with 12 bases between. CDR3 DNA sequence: TGCAGTGCTGAGTATGTGGCGGAGACCCAGTACTTC. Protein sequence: CSAEYVAETQYF.

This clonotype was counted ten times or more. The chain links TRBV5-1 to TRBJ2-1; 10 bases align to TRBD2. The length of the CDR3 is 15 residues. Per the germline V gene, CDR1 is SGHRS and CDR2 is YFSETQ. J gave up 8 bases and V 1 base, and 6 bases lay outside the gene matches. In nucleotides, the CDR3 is TGCGCCAGCAGCTTGATCAGCGGGGGGGCTGATGAGCAGTTCTTC. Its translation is CASSLISGGADEQFF.

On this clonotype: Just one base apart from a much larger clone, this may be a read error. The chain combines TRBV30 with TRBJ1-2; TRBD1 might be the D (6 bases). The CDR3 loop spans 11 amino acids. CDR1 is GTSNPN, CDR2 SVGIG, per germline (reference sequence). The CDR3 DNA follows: TGTGCCTGGAGAGGGGGATATGTCTACACCTTC. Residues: CAWRGGYVYTF.

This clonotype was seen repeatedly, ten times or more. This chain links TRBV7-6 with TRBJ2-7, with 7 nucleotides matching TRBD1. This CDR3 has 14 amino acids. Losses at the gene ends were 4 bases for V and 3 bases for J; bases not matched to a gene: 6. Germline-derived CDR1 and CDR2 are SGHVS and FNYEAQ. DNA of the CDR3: TGTGCCAGCAGCTCTCCGGGACAGAACTACGAGCAGTACTTC. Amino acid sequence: CASSSPGQNYEQYF.

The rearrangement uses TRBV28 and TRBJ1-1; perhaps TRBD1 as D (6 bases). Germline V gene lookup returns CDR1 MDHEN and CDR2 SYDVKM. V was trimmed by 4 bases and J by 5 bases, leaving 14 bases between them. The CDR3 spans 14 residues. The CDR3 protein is CASSSGGAGTEAFF. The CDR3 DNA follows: TGTGCCAGCAGTTCCGGGGGCGCCGGGACTGAAGCTTTCTTT.

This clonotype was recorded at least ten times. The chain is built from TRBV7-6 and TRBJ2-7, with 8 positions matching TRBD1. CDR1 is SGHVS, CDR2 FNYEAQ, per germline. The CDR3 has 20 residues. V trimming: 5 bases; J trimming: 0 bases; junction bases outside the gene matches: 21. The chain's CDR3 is CASSRPREGGQGLSSYEQYF. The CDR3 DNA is TGTGCCAGCAGCCGCCCCCGTGAGGGTGGACAGGGCCTATCCTCCTACGAGCAGTACTTC. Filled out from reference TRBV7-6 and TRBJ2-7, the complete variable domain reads GAGVSQSPRYKVTKRGQDVALRCDPISGHVSLYWYRQALGQGPEFLTYFNYEAQQDKSGLPNDRFSAERPEGSISTLTIQRTEQRDSAMYRCASSRPREGGQGLSSYEQYFGPGTRLTVT.

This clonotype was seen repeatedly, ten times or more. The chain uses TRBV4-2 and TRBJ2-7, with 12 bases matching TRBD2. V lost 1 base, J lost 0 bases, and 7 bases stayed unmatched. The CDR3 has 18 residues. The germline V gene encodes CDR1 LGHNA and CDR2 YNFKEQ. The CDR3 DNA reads TGTGCCAGCAGCCAAGCAACTAGCGGGGGGCATTTCTCCTACGAGCAGTACTTC. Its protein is CASSQATSGGHFSYEQYF.

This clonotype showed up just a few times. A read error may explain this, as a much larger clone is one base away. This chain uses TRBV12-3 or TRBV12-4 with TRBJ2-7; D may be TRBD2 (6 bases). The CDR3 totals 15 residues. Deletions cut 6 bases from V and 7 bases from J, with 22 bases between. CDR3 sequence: CASSSGLSYGNEQYF. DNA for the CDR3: TGTGCCAGCAGCTCGGGACTTTCCTACGGCAATGAGCAGTACTTC.

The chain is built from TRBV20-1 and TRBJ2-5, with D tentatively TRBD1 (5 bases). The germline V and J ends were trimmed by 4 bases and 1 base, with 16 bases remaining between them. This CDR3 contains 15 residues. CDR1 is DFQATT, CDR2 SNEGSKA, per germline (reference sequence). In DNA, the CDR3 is TGCAGTGCTACCTCGGGCCTAGACAGCCAAGAGACCCAGTACTTC. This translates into CSATSGLDSQETQYF.

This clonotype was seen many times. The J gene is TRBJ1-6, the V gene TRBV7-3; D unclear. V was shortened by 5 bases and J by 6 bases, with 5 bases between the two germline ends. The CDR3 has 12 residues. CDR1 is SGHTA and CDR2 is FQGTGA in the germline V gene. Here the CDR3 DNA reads TGTGCCAGCAGCGGCCCTAATTCACCCCTCCACTTT. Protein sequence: CASSGPNSPLHF. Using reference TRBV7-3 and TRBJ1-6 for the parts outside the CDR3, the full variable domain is GAGVSQTPSNKVTEKGKYVELRCDPISGHTALYWYRQSLGQGPEFLIYFQGTGAADDSGLPNDRFFAVRPEGSVSTLKIQRTERGDSAVYLCASSGPNSPLHFGNGTRLTVT.